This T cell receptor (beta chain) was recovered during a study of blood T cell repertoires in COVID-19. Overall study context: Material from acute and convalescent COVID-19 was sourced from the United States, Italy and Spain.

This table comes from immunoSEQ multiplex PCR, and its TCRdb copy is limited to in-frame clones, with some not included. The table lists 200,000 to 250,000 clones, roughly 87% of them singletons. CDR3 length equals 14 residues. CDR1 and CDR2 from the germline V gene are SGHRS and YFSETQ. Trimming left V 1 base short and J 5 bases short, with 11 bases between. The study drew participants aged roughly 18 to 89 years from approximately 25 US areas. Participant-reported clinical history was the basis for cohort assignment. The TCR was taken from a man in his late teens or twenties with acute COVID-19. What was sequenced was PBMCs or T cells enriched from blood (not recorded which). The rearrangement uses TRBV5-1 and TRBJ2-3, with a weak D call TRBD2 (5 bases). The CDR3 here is CASSLSLAGDTQYF. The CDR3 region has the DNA TGCGCCAGCAGCTTGTCTCTAGCAGGAGATACGCAGTATTTT.